The 11 T cell receptor beta chains listed next were all sequenced from one sample in a study of Tregs in tolerant kidney transplant recipients (dated by TCRdb to between 2017 and 2020). Preparation of the library involved the immunoSEQ multiplex PCR assay. The table was pulled from immuneACCESS by TCRdb, which kept in-frame rearrangements only. Such tables lose some clones; where checked, under half of the loss comes from unresolved V genes, and the rest has no known cause. Here the sample has around 19,000 clones; about four fifths occur a single time. The ten top clones hold roughly 2.7% of the sample. The material sequenced was Tregs from blood. These receptors were collected from a human donor in good health.

This clone has just a few counts. The chain recombines TRBV5-4 with TRBJ2-3, with 9 bases lining up with TRBD2. Per the germline V gene, CDR1 is SGHNT and CDR2 is YYREEE (reference sequence). This CDR3 comprises 14 residues. J gave up 3 bases and V 4 bases, and 3 bases lay outside the gene matches. The CDR3 reads CASSRTSGTDTQYF. The CDR3, as DNA: TGTGCCAGCAGCCGCACTAGCGGGACAGATACGCAGTATTTT.

V usage is TRBV11-1 and J usage is TRBJ2-7, with 10 bases identical to TRBD1. Trimming cost V 5 bases and J 6 bases; bases outside gene matches: 10. This CDR3 spans 15 amino acids. Germline loops: CDR1 SGHAT, CDR2 FQDESV (reference sequence). The CDR3 nucleotides read TGTGCCAGCAGCGCACCGGGACAGGGGTCGGGCGAGCAGTACTTC. It is translated as CASSAPGQGSGEQYF. The full variable domain, in which reference TRBV11-1 and TRBJ2-7 provide the parts outside the CDR3, is EAEVAQSPRYKITEKSQAVAFWCDPISGHATLYWYRQILGQGPELLVQFQDESVVDDSQLPKDRFSAERLKGVDSTLKIQPAELGDSAMYLCASSAPGQGSGEQYFGPGTRLTVT.

This chain joins TRBV4-3 and TRBJ1-1; D ambiguous. V shed 2 bases and J shed 1 base, with 5 bases lying between them. CDR1 and CDR2 (germline): LGHNA, YSLEER. The CDR3 loop spans 13 amino acids. The chain's CDR3 is CASSQITNTEAFF. In DNA form, the CDR3 reads TGCGCCAGCAGCCAAATAACGAACACTGAAGCTTTCTTT.

The chain uses TRBV6-5 and TRBJ2-7; D is uncertain. Germline V gene sequence: CDR1 MNHEY, CDR2 SVGAGI. The CDR3 length is 14 residues. The V and J ends lost 0 bases and 2 bases respectively, with 8 bases between them. The CDR3 sequence is CASSYSQAAYEQYF. The CDR3, as DNA: TGTGCCAGCAGTTACTCCCAGGCCGCCTACGAGCAGTACTTC.

The genes are TRBV7-9 and TRBJ1-2, with unresolved D. Germline CDR1 is SEHNR and CDR2 is FQNEAQ (reference sequence). Trimming cost V 5 bases and J 9 bases, with 22 bases left between them. The CDR3 has 15 residues. This CDR3 reads CASSPLLIAKKRYTF. The CDR3 bases are TGTGCCAGCAGCCCCCTTTTGATAGCGAAGAAACGCTACACCTTC.

This clone occurred once. V gene TRBV7-9 combines with J gene TRBJ2-3; D remains unclear. The CDR3 loop spans 14 amino acids. Trimming left V 4 bases short and J 0 bases short, with 8 bases between. The germline V gene encodes CDR1 SEHNR and CDR2 FQNEAQ (reference sequence). The CDR3 DNA reads as TGTGCCAGCAGCTCGTCAACAAGCACAGATACGCAGTATTTT. Protein product: CASSSSTSTDTQYF. The full variable domain, with the rest looked up from reference TRBV7-9 and TRBJ2-3, is DTGVSQNPRHKITKRGQNVTFRCDPISEHNRLYWYRQTLGQGPEFLTYFQNEAQLEKSRLLSDRFSAERPKGSFSTLEIQRTEQGDSAMYLCASSSSTSTDTQYFGPGTRLTVL.

The chain uses TRBV7-7 and TRBJ2-1, with 7 nucleotides matching TRBD2. The CDR3 is made up of 14 amino acids. V shed 2 bases, J shed 10 bases, and the junction held 8 bases outside the gene matches. Germline V gives CDR1 SSHAT, CDR2 FNYEAQ (reference sequence). The CDR3 region is CASSLRRGKGEQFF. As DNA, the CDR3 is TGTGCCAGCAGCTTAAGGCGGGGGAAAGGAGAGCAGTTCTTC.

This clone was recorded only once. This chain uses TRBV28 with TRBJ2-7; 7 bases align to TRBD1. V dropped 4 bases and J dropped 6; count of bases not matched to a gene: 12. The germline CDR1 and CDR2 sequences are MDHEN and SYDVKM. The CDR3 consists of 15 residues. Here the CDR3 reads CASSYPDRVLGEQYF. CDR3 DNA sequence: TGTGCCAGCAGTTATCCCGACAGGGTTTTAGGCGAGCAGTACTTC.

This clone was counted a single time. V usage is TRBV5-5 and J usage is TRBJ2-7; no definite D call. Trimming shortened V by 4 bases and J by 4 bases, and 6 bases separated the two germline ends. The V gene's germline CDR1 is SGHKS and CDR2 YYEKEE (reference sequence). This CDR3 contains 11 residues. The CDR3 nucleotides read TGTGCCAGCAGCCAAGGGTACGAGCAGTACTTC. Translating gives CASSQGYEQYF.

The chain links TRBV19 to TRBJ1-5; maybe TRBD1 (6 bases). The CDR3 extends over 15 amino acids. The V and J ends lost 1 base and 1 base respectively, with 8 bases between them. The germline V gene has CDR1 LNHDA and CDR2 SQIVND (reference sequence). The CDR3 sequence is CASSIGRGSNQPQHF. Here the CDR3 DNA reads TGTGCCAGTAGTATAGGCAGGGGAAGCAATCAGCCCCAGCATTTT.

This clone is categorized as medium-sized. This rearrangement joins TRBV28 to TRBJ1-2; the D gene is possibly TRBD1 (5 bases). The length of the CDR3 is 13 residues. V shed 5 bases and J shed 3 bases, with 10 bases lying between them. The germline V gene encodes CDR1 MDHEN and CDR2 SYDVKM. The CDR3 sequence: CASSASGYYGYTF. CDR3 nucleotide sequence: TGTGCCAGCAGTGCGTCAGGGTACTATGGCTACACCTTC.